This TCR beta chain was recorded in a study of a mutant IDH1 vaccine in newly diagnosed glioma. As for the study in general: Pretreatment consisted of radiotherapy, temozolomide, or both, with most receiving both.

The time point here: week 23, last vaccination. Each vaccine dose was 300 ug of mutant IDH1 20-mer peptide, with topical imiquimod. Trimming shortened V by 5 bases and J by 4 bases, and 12 bases separated the two germline ends. CDR1 SEHNR and CDR2 FQNEAQ come from the germline V gene (reference sequence). The CDR3 length is 13 residues. Turning to this clone: Its specificity is not known.

The method was immunoSEQ multiplex PCR; TCRdb's version includes in-frame clones alone and lacks a portion of them. Of 26,000 or so clones listed, approximately 82% were seen once; the top ten hold about a sixth. The chain couples TRBV7-9 to TRBJ2-7; tentative D call: TRBD1 (5 bases). The clonotype originates from a woman aged 25 to 39 with glioma. The material sequenced was PBMCs, taken from a glioma patient whose treatment included an IDH1 peptide vaccine. The chain's CDR3 is CASSPDSPYEQYF. The DNA for the CDR3 is TGTGCCAGCAGCCCCGACAGCCCTTACGAGCAGTACTTC.